This is a list of T cell receptor beta chains from one sample in a study of blood T cell repertoires in COVID-19. Libraries were prepared by immunoSEQ multiplex PCR; TCRdb keeps only in-frame clonotypes and omits some of them. The sample gives around 200,000 clones, roughly 80% of which show up once; about 7% is in the top ten. The material sequenced was peripheral blood. The receptors shown here come from a human donor in a cohort sampled during active COVID-19. CDR3s include the opening cysteine and the closing phenylalanine or tryptophan. D genes are given only for firm matches. Rows may omit the clone size; those that give it use once, few, many or a size class.

TRBV5-1	.	.	TRBJ1-2	CASSPEAGYFNYGYTF	TGCGCCAGCAGCCCGGAGGCGGGGTATTTTAACTATGGCTACACCTTC
TRBV10-3	TRBD1	.	TRBJ2-7	CAIGQGAGEQYF	TGTGCCATTGGACAGGGGGCAGGGGAGCAGTACTTC
TRBV5-1	TRBD1	.	TRBJ1-2	CASSFVSGTGDYGYTF	TGCGCCAGCAGCTTTGTTTCCGGGACAGGGGACTATGGCTACACCTTC
TRBV3-1/TRBV3-2	.	.	TRBJ1-3	CASSQDSQAEYSGNTIYF	TGTGCCAGCAGCCAAGATTCTCAGGCCGAATACTCTGGAAACACCATATATTTT
TRBV12-5	TRBD1	.	TRBJ1-5	CASGWMTGGFNQPQHF	TGTGCTAGTGGTTGGATGACAGGGGGTTTCAATCAGCCCCAGCATTTT
TRBV19	.	.	TRBJ1-3	CASRRTVSGNTIYF	TGTGCCAGTAGGCGGACAGTGAGCGGAAACACCATATATTTT
TRBV7-3	.	.	TRBJ1-5	CASSLDRNQPQHF	TGTGCCAGCAGCTTAGACAGGAATCAGCCCCAGCATTTT
TRBV3-1/TRBV3-2	.	few	TRBJ1-6	CASSQRSARGSPLHF	TGTGCCAGCAGCCAAAGGTCAGCCAGGGGTTCACCCCTCCACTTT
TRBV5-1	TRBD2	.	TRBJ2-3	CASSFRLAGITDTQYF	TGCGCCAGCAGCTTTAGGCTAGCGGGGATCACAGATACGCAGTATTTT
TRBV3-1/TRBV3-2	.	.	TRBJ1-1	CASSQDPTPNTEAFF	TGTGCCAGCAGCCAAGATCCAACACCGAACACTGAAGCTTTCTTT
TRBV4-1	TRBD2	.	TRBJ2-7	CASSFHQSGGAYEQYF	TGCGCCAGCAGCTTCCACCAAAGCGGGGGGGCTTACGAGCAGTACTTC
TRBV7-3	TRBD1	few	TRBJ2-2	CASSSGTGGTGELFF	TGTGCCAGCAGTTCCGGGACAGGGGGCACCGGGGAGCTGTTTTTT
TRBV18	TRBD2	.	TRBJ2-1	CASSPQVGTRDFLNEQFF	TGTGCCAGCTCACCCCAGGTTGGGACTAGGGACTTCCTCAATGAGCAGTTCTTC
TRBV19	.	once	TRBJ2-1	CASTESSYNEQFF	TGTGCCAGTACCGAGAGCTCCTACAATGAGCAGTTCTTC
TRBV4-1	.	.	TRBJ1-5	CASSQDLGASNQPQHF	TGCGCCAGCAGCCAAGATTTGGGAGCTAGCAATCAGCCCCAGCATTTT
TRBV9	.	.	TRBJ2-1	CASSVRGGNEQFF	TGTGCCAGCAGCGTCAGGGGTGGGAATGAGCAGTTCTTC
TRBV12-5	TRBD1	few	TRBJ1-1	CASGFWTGSNTEAFF	TGTGCTAGTGGTTTCTGGACAGGGTCGAACACTGAAGCTTTCTTT
TRBV5-4	.	.	TRBJ2-2	CASSLRRSPDTGELFF	TGTGCCAGCAGCTTGCGGCGGAGCCCGGACACCGGGGAGCTGTTTTTT
TRBV5-6	.	once	TRBJ2-5	CASSLSRGSETQYF	TGTGCCAGCAGCTTGTCTAGGGGATCGGAGACCCAGTACTTC
TRBV28	TRBD2	.	TRBJ2-5	CASSFKRGGETQYF	TGTGCCAGCAGTTTTAAGCGGGGGGGAGAGACCCAGTACTTC
TRBV3-1/TRBV3-2	.	.	TRBJ2-7	CASRETSRTYEQYF	TGTGCCAGCAGGGAAACTAGCAGGACCTACGAGCAGTACTTC
TRBV15	.	.	TRBJ2-1	CATSERIIPGNEQFF	TGTGCCACCAGCGAACGGATCATCCCCGGGAATGAGCAGTTCTTC